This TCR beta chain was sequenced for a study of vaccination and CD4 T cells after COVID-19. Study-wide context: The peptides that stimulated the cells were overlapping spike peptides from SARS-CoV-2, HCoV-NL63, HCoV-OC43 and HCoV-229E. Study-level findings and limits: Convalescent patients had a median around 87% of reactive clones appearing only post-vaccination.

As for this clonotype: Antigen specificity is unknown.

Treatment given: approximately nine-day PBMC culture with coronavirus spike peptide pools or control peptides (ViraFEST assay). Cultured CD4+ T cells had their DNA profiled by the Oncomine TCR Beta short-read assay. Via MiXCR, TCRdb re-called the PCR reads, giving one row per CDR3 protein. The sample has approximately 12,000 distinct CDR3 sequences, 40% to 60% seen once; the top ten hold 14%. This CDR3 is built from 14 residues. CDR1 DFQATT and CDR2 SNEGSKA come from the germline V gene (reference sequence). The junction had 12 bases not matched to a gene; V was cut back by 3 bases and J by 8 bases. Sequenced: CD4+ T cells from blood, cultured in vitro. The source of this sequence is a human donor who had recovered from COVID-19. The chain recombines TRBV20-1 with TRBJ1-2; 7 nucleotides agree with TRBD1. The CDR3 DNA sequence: TGCAGTGCTAGGCCCGGGACCTTCAGGGGGGGCTACACCTTC. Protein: CSARPGTFRGGYTF.